Listed below are T cell receptor beta chains from one sample, sequenced in a study of tumor-infiltrating lymphocytes in oesophageal squamous cell carcinoma. In TCRdb, the PCR reads were re-called with MiXCR into one record per CDR3 protein. Among some 16,000 distinct CDR3 sequences listed, around 41% were seen once. The sample comprised normal esophageal tissue next to the tumor. The receptors were sampled from a female donor with esophageal squamous cell carcinoma. Both conserved end residues are part of each CDR3. A D gene is named only where the DNA matches it firmly. Only part of the rows carry a size: once, few, many, or a class if the clone is expanded.

d_call: NA; v_call: TRBV7-6; j_call: TRBJ2-1; clone_size: NA; cdr3_length: 14; cdr3_aa: CASSLPGAYNEQFF; cdr3_nt: TGTGCCAGCAGCTTACCGGGAGCTTACAATGAGCAGTTCTTC
d_call: NA; v_call: TRBV10-1; j_call: TRBJ2-7; clone_size: NA; cdr3_length: 18; cdr3_aa: CASSESPPWLGDPYEQYF; cdr3_nt: TGCGCCAGCAGTGAGTCGCCCCCTTGGCTGGGGGATCCCTACGAGCAGTACTTC
d_call: TRBD1; v_call: TRBV7-6; j_call: TRBJ2-6; clone_size: NA; cdr3_length: 20; cdr3_aa: CASSLSAGRDRDSGANVLTF; cdr3_nt: TGTGCCAGCAGCTTATCGGCCGGTCGGGACAGGGACTCTGGGGCCAACGTCCTGACTTTC
d_call: NA; v_call: TRBV7-3; j_call: TRBJ2-4; clone_size: NA; cdr3_length: 15; cdr3_aa: CASSPTGGSQAKQYF; cdr3_nt: TGTGCCAGCAGCCCGACCGGGGGCAGCCAAGCCAAGCAGTACTTC
d_call: NA; v_call: TRBV6-6; j_call: TRBJ2-7; clone_size: NA; cdr3_length: 15; cdr3_aa: CASSYFASGAYEQYF; cdr3_nt: TGTGCCAGCAGTTACTTCGCCTCAGGAGCCTACGAGCAGTACTTC
d_call: TRBD1; v_call: TRBV6-6; j_call: TRBJ2-5; clone_size: NA; cdr3_length: 15; cdr3_aa: CASSRGQVTKETQYF; cdr3_nt: TGTGCCAGCAGTAGGGGACAGGTTACGAAAGAGACCCAGTACTTC
d_call: NA; v_call: TRBV24-1; j_call: TRBJ1-2; clone_size: many; cdr3_length: 13; cdr3_aa: CATSRGGNYGYTF; cdr3_nt: TGTGCCACCAGCCGGGGAGGAAACTATGGCTACACCTTC
d_call: NA; v_call: TRBV28; j_call: TRBJ2-2; clone_size: few; cdr3_length: 14; cdr3_aa: CASSLGPNTGELFF; cdr3_nt: TGTGCCAGCAGTTTAGGGCCGAACACCGGGGAGCTGTTTTTT
d_call: TRBD2; v_call: TRBV24-1; j_call: TRBJ2-1; clone_size: many; cdr3_length: 16; cdr3_aa: CATSDQTSGRGNEQFF; cdr3_nt: TGTGCCACCAGTGATCAGACTAGCGGGAGGGGAAATGAGCAGTTCTTC
d_call: NA; v_call: TRBV7-2; j_call: TRBJ1-2; clone_size: many; cdr3_length: 16; cdr3_aa: CASSPRPGVVNYGYTF; cdr3_nt: TGTGCCAGCAGCCCCCGACCGGGGGTAGTCAACTATGGCTACACCTTC
d_call: NA; v_call: TRBV6-5; j_call: TRBJ2-7; clone_size: NA; cdr3_length: 14; cdr3_aa: CASSSGPSFAEQYF; cdr3_nt: TGTGCCAGCAGTTCCGGACCATCCTTCGCCGAGCAGTACTTC
d_call: TRBD1; v_call: TRBV5-8; j_call: TRBJ2-5; clone_size: few; cdr3_length: 16; cdr3_aa: CASTIGLGQGQETQYF; cdr3_nt: TGTGCCAGCACCATAGGGTTAGGACAGGGGCAAGAGACCCAGTACTTC
d_call: NA; v_call: TRBV7-4; j_call: TRBJ2-5; clone_size: NA; cdr3_length: 13; cdr3_aa: CASSWWVGETQYF; cdr3_nt: TGTGCCAGCAGCTGGTGGGTGGGGGAGACCCAGTACTTC
d_call: TRBD2; v_call: TRBV28; j_call: TRBJ2-7; clone_size: many; cdr3_length: 14; cdr3_aa: CASRPGLRLHEQYF; cdr3_nt: TGTGCCAGCAGGCCGGGACTAAGGTTGCACGAGCAGTACTTC
d_call: TRBD1; v_call: TRBV7-6; j_call: TRBJ2-5; clone_size: NA; cdr3_length: 18; cdr3_aa: CASSLATGQGELGETQYF; cdr3_nt: TGTGCCAGCAGCTTAGCTACGGGACAGGGGGAGTTAGGGGAGACCCAGTACTTC
d_call: TRBD1; v_call: TRBV28; j_call: TRBJ1-2; clone_size: NA; cdr3_length: 13; cdr3_aa: CASGGTAPYGYTF; cdr3_nt: TGTGCCAGCGGAGGGACAGCTCCATATGGCTACACCTTC
d_call: TRBD2; v_call: TRBV7-2; j_call: TRBJ2-7; clone_size: NA; cdr3_length: 19; cdr3_aa: CASSLEPPATSGSSYEQYF; cdr3_nt: TGTGCCAGCAGCTTAGAGCCCCCCGCGACTAGCGGGAGTAGCTACGAGCAGTACTTC
d_call: NA; v_call: TRBV5-1; j_call: TRBJ1-1; clone_size: many; cdr3_length: 15; cdr3_aa: CASSLRSTGNTEAFF; cdr3_nt: TGCGCCAGCAGCTTGCGGTCGACGGGGAACACTGAAGCTTTCTTT